This T cell receptor beta chain appears in the sequencing data of a study of T-cell memory formation after mild COVID-19. At the level of the study: Among the donors, TCR clusters were largely specific to each donor.

TCRdb fed the 5' RACE reads into MiXCR, producing one record per CDR3 protein. This sample has about 190,000 distinct CDR3 sequences, with around 19% found just once. Worth noting for this clonotype: The target antigen is unknown.

Study-wide results and caveats: Second-wave clones reaching peak frequency on day 37 lacked confirmed SARS-CoV-2 specificity. Contracting clones from day 15 to 85 showed balanced CD4/CD8; later expanders favored CD4+.

There are 16 residues in the CDR3. V lost 1 base and J 1 base, leaving 10 bases between the germline ends. The germline CDR1 and CDR2 sequences are LNHNV and YYDKDF (reference sequence). The clonotype comes from an adult woman who had mild COVID-19 (a few samples of this study predate the infection). Cell type and time point are not known. The chain joins TRBV15 to TRBJ1-4; no clear D gene. The sample comprised PBMCs or a T cell subset sorted from them (not recorded which). CDR3 bases: TGTGCCACCAGCAGAGTGGGCGGGGTAACTAATGAAAAACTGTTTTTT. Its translation: CATSRVGGVTNEKLFF.